This TCR beta chain was captured in a study of blood T cell repertoires in COVID-19 (dated by TCRdb to between 2020 and 2021). Some background on the complete study: The collaborator samples originated in the United States, Italy and Spain and spanned the acute and convalescent phases of COVID-19. Subjects who had been exposed to COVID-19, were actively infected with it, or had recovered from it provided the deeply sampled blood TCRbeta repertoires that made up the dataset. A freely available public database, intended as a resource for researchers studying the immune response to SARS-CoV-2, is where the repertoires were released. The sample metadata nearly always contained a de-identified subject ID, COVID-19 status, age in years and sex. The prospective study material was composed of cDNA or gDNA derived from T cells, B-cell-depleted T cells, or PBMCs. Where available, HLA class I and class II types were obtained from metadata supplied by the sample provider rather than from assay-based typing. The samples were drawn from two sources: the first 160 participants of the ongoing ImmuneRACE study, and 1,000 to 1,500 subjects contributed by 6 global collaborators.

The germline V gene yields SGHTA for CDR1 and FQGTGA for CDR2. The germline ends are 15 bases apart after V is trimmed by 5 bases and J by 0 bases. The CDR3, from cysteine to phenylalanine, totals 16 residues. CDR3 DNA is the only sequence kept; it has 48 bases, read in frame from the first base. Results the study describes overall, beyond this receptor: The amount of clinical and demographic metadata varied by source and participant and was provided uncurated.

The collaborating institutions used their own protocols to collect whole blood in K2EDTA tubes. For TCRbeta analysis, collaborators shipped samples in one of three forms: frozen whole blood, isolated PBMCs, or DNA extracted from either of those sample types. Turning to this clone: Its antigen specificity is not known. Base qualities are not provided; no much larger clone lies one nucleotide away.

TCRbeta CDR3 regions were amplified from genomic DNA by means of the immunoSEQ Assay, a bias-controlled multiplex PCR. The published analysis was carried out like this. The number of nucleated cells in each sample was estimated by amplification of reference gene primers within the assay. To quantify the absolute abundance of each unique TCRbeta CDR3 rearrangement, sequence reads were collapsed and filtered. For each sample, productive Simpson clonality was calculated as the square root of Simpson's diversity index over productive rearrangements. What TCRdb holds here is the immuneACCESS table cut down to in-frame rearrangements. Part of the clones is not present; checked against another copy, under half of the missing clones reflect an unresolved V gene, and the others are unexplained. The V and J calls and clone size are taken from that table; D and trimming were inferred from the DNA. This sample has roughly 110,000 clones in its table, and more than 85% of those were observed once. Jointly, the top ten make up about 18% of the sample.

The V and J segments used are TRBV7-3 and TRBJ2-3; the D segment could be TRBD2, given 5 matching bases. Sequencing was done on a sample of peripheral blood. This receptor was obtained from a human donor with acute or convalescent COVID-19. The donor label of this sample is uncertain. The CDR3 region reads CASSPSLRASTDTQYF. In nucleotides, the sequence is TGTGCCAGCAGCCCCTCGTTGCGGGCCAGCACAGATACGCAGTATTTT.